The 14 T cell receptor beta chains below were found in one sample sequenced in a study of HIV-infected patients and healthy controls. TCRdb re-called the 5' RACE reads through MiXCR, storing one row per CDR3 protein. The repertoire includes about 64,000 distinct CDR3 sequences, approximately 21% of them detected once, and 1.4% to 1.5% sits in the top ten. Sequencing was performed on CD4+ T cells from blood. These receptors were obtained from a human donor in good health.

This clonotype was seen ten or more times. As DNA, the CDR3 is TGTGCCAGCAGCTACAGGGGATCAGTCTACGAGCAGTACTTC. Residues: CASSYRGSVYEQYF. The chain links TRBV27 to TRBJ2-7; TRBD1 matches at 7 bases. The CDR3 consists of 14 residues. Germline lookup yields CDR1 MNHEY and CDR2 SMNVEV (reference sequence). J gave up 3 bases and V 6 bases, and 8 bases lay outside the gene matches.

V usage is TRBV20-1 and J usage is TRBJ2-5, with 14 bases fitting TRBD2. The CDR3 length is 18 residues. V lost 6 bases, J lost 2 bases, and 14 bases stayed unmatched. Germline values: CDR1 DFQATT, CDR2 SNEGSKA (reference sequence). In nucleotides, the CDR3 is TGCAGTGCCAGGGAGGGACTAGCGGGAGTGATGTGGCAAGAGACCCAGTACTTC. It translates to CSAREGLAGVMWQETQYF.

This clonotype was detected a few times. In nucleotides, the CDR3 is TGTGCCAGTAGGACTACAGCTTATGGCTACACCTTC. Translated: CASRTTAYGYTF. This chain joins TRBV19 and TRBJ1-2; D unresolved. The CDR3 is made up of 12 amino acids. The ends were cut back, 6 bases at V and 5 bases at J, with 10 bases in the middle. CDR1 and CDR2 (germline): LNHDA, SQIVND (reference sequence).

This chain uses TRBV2 with TRBJ1-1; unclear D gene. Germline assignment: CDR1 SNHLY and CDR2 FYNNEI. V was pared by 4 bases and J by 6 bases, with 9 bases between. The CDR3 sequence is 12 residues long. CDR3 loop: CASSGHSSEAFF. The CDR3 region has the DNA TGTGCCAGCAGTGGGCACTCGTCTGAAGCTTTCTTT.

This clonotype was detected ten times or more. The J gene is TRBJ1-5, the V gene TRBV5-1, with D possibly matching TRBD1 (5 bases). Trimming removed 0 bases at V and 2 bases at J, with 12 bases between. The CDR3 has 16 residues. Per the germline V gene, CDR1 is SGHRS and CDR2 is YFSETQ. CDR3 nucleotides: TGCGCCAGCAGCTTGGAGGGCGCGGGGGGCAATCAGCCCCAGCATTTT. Its protein product is CASSLEGAGGNQPQHF.

CDR3 in amino acids: CASRTGPASGAFF. CDR3 in DNA: TGTGCCAGCCGTACCGGACCAGCGTCTGGGGCTTTCTTT. V gene TRBV6-2 or TRBV6-3 combines with J gene TRBJ1-1; D is unresolved. The germline V gene has CDR1 MNHEY and CDR2 SVGEGT. The CDR3 covers 13 residues. With 8 bases removed from V and 11 bases from J, the gap between germline ends came to 21 bases.

This clonotype was seen more than once but under ten times. The rearrangement uses TRBV6-1 and TRBJ2-2; 8 bases line up with TRBD1. The CDR3 is made up of 15 amino acids. From germline, CDR1 is MNHNS and CDR2 SASEGT. V shed 5 bases, J shed 4 bases, and the junction held 6 bases outside the gene matches. The CDR3 nucleotides are TGTGCCAGCAGTAGAGACAGGGGAATCACCGGGGAGCTGTTTTTT. Amino acid sequence: CASSRDRGITGELFF.

This clonotype was recorded a few times. The V and J genes are TRBV4-3 and TRBJ2-7; D might be TRBD1 (7 bases). The CDR3 consists of 15 residues. Trimming removed 0 bases at V and 4 bases at J, with 13 bases between. Germline V gene data show CDR1 as LGHNA and CDR2 as YSLEER. The CDR3 here is CASSQEQGSGYEQYF. CDR3 DNA sequence: TGCGCCAGCAGCCAAGAACAGGGGAGCGGGTACGAGCAGTACTTC.

The rearrangement joins TRBV27 to TRBJ2-5, with D perhaps matching TRBD2 (5 bases). Between the trimmed V and J ends, which lost 5 bases and 7 bases, there was a span of 26 bases. The germline gives CDR1 MNHEY, CDR2 SMNVEV (reference sequence). The CDR3 is 17 residues long. The CDR3 bases are TGTGCCAGCAGTCCCAGGAGTTCATTGGGGTCAGAGGGGACCCAGTACTTC. Translating gives CASSPRSSLGSEGTQYF.

This clonotype was seen more than once but under ten times. This chain links TRBV5-6 with TRBJ2-2; 11 bases fit TRBD2. Germline lookup yields CDR1 SGHDT and CDR2 YYEEEE. The CDR3 sequence is 18 residues long. V dropped 4 bases and J dropped 2; count of bases not matched to a gene: 10. This chain's CDR3 is CASSLTSGGKLNTGELFF. In nucleotides, the CDR3 is TGTGCCAGCAGCCTAACTAGCGGGGGCAAACTTAACACCGGGGAGCTGTTTTTT.

This clonotype was seen a few times. The rearrangement links TRBV7-9 to TRBJ1-6; 7 bases align to TRBD1. Germline V CDR1 and CDR2: SEHNR, FQNEAQ (reference sequence). V dropped 11 bases and J dropped 7; count of bases not matched to a gene: 8. CDR3 length equals 13 residues. In DNA form, the CDR3 reads TGTGCCGGAGGAGGGACAGAAAATTCACCCCTCCACTTT. Translation: CAGGGTENSPLHF.

The V and J genes are TRBV6-2 or TRBV6-3 and TRBJ1-2; D not certain. The CDR3 contains 12 residues. V dropped 6 bases and J dropped 6 bases, with 11 bases sitting between them. Germline V CDR1 and CDR2: MNHEY, SVGEGT. The CDR3 sequence: CASRPRTDGYTF. The CDR3 DNA reads as TGTGCCAGCAGGCCTAGGACTGATGGCTACACCTTC.

This clonotype has more than one count but fewer than ten. This rearrangement joins TRBV19 to TRBJ1-4; TRBD1 agrees at 7 bases. This CDR3 has 15 residues. With 5 bases clipped from V and 7 bases from J, the junction kept 10 bases outside the gene matches. Germline V lookup: CDR1 LNHDA, CDR2 SQIVND (reference sequence). The CDR3 loop reads CASSGSGTVLEKLFF. The DNA for the CDR3 is TGTGCCAGTAGTGGTTCCGGGACAGTCCTTGAAAAACTGTTTTTT. Drawing the rest from reference TRBV19 and TRBJ1-4, the complete variable domain is DGGITQSPKYLFRKEGQNVTLSCEQNLNHDAMYWYRQDPGQGLRLIYYSQIVNDFQKGDIAEGYSVSREKKESFPLTVTSAQKNPTAFYLCASSGSGTVLEKLFFGSGTQLSVL.

CDR3 nucleotide sequence: TGTGCCAGCAGCCAAGGGGCAGGGGGGAACACTGAAGCTTTCTTT. Protein: CASSQGAGGNTEAFF. The chain recombines TRBV3-1 with TRBJ1-1; 7 nucleotides line up with TRBD1. The ends lost 1 base at V and 1 base at J; junction bases unmatched: 3. Germline assignment: CDR1 LGHDT and CDR2 YNNKEL (reference sequence). CDR3 size: 15 residues.